The clone carrying this T cell receptor (beta chain) has just one count. The data were obtained in a study of shared clonotypes between healthy human individuals. The CDR3 loop spans 16 amino acids. Germline CDR1 is MNHNS and CDR2 is SASEGT. Trimming shortened V by 2 bases and J by 0 bases, and 14 bases separated the two germline ends. Naive-designated CD8 cells lacked CD45RO, were positively enriched for CCR7, and omitted terminally differentiated effector memory CD45RA+ cells. Using immunoSEQ multiplex PCR, the repertoire was profiled, and TCRdb retains in-frame clones only, with some absent. The sample carries about 600,000 clones, 95% to 98% recorded once.

The rearrangement links TRBV6-1 to TRBJ2-7, with D perhaps matching TRBD2 (5 bases). This clonotype originated in a man aged 30-40 years in good health. The material sequenced was naive CD8+ T cells sorted from blood. The CDR3 DNA follows: TGTGCCAGCAGTGAATCTGCGCTAGCTAACTCCTACGAGCAGTACTTC. Translated: CASSESALANSYEQYF.